The 7 T cell receptor beta chains listed next were all sequenced from one sample in a study of shared T cell receptors in the human thymus. Some clones are missing from TCRdb's copy, which holds only in-frame ones; the method was immunoSEQ multiplex PCR. Seen here are about 380,000 clones, 85% to 95% observed once, and the top ten hold around 0.019%. Source material: thymocytes. The receptors here all came from a human donor.

The count of this clone is one. This rearrangement joins TRBV19 to TRBJ1-4, with TRBD1 identical over 9 bases. CDR1 and CDR2 (germline): LNHDA, SQIVND (reference sequence). This CDR3 spans 19 amino acids. Trimming took 5 bases from V and 2 from J; bases not matched to a gene: 15. The CDR3 loop reads CASSSLLGTGKFTNEKLFF. The CDR3 DNA follows: TGTGCCAGTAGTTCTCTTTTGGGGACAGGGAAGTTTACTAATGAAAAACTGTTTTTT.

The J gene is TRBJ2-4, the V gene TRBV30; TRBD1 matches 7 bases. With V trimmed by 7 bases and J by 5 bases, 14 bases remained unmatched. CDR1 is GTSNPN and CDR2 is SVGIG in the germline V gene (reference sequence). The CDR3 consists of 15 residues. CDR3 nucleotide sequence: TGTGCCTTCTCCCACGAGGGGGCGGGCCAAAACATTCAGTACTTC. Residues: CAFSHEGAGQNIQYF.

This clone was detected once. The chain carries TRBV7-9 and TRBJ2-3, with D maybe TRBD2 (6 bases). V dropped 5 bases and J dropped 5 bases, with 23 bases sitting between them. The CDR3 sequence is 17 residues long. CDR1 and CDR2 from the germline V gene are SEHNR and FQNEAQ (reference sequence). The CDR3 DNA reads as TGTGCCAGCAGCCCAACTAACGATGAGGAGGGCAAAGATACGCAGTATTTT. It specifies CASSPTNDEEGKDTQYF.

The chain carries TRBV6-5 and TRBJ2-7; D remains ambiguous. The CDR3 consists of 16 residues. V lost 0 bases and J 4 bases, leaving 16 bases between the germline ends. The germline gives CDR1 MNHEY, CDR2 SVGAGI. CDR3: CASSYSPSPKGYEQYF. The DNA of the CDR3 is TGTGCCAGCAGTTACTCCCCCTCCCCTAAGGGATACGAGCAGTACTTC.

The chain has TRBV28 and TRBJ2-1; no definite D call. The V gene's germline CDR1 is MDHEN and CDR2 SYDVKM. The CDR3 length is 16 residues. V was cut by 8 bases and J by 2 bases, with 19 bases left in between. The CDR3 reads CASPPGPSSPYNEQFF. CDR3 nucleotide sequence: TGTGCCAGCCCTCCCGGTCCCAGTTCCCCCTACAATGAGCAGTTCTTC. The whole variable domain, remainder taken from reference TRBV28 and TRBJ2-1, is DVKVTQSSRYLVKRTGEKVFLECVQDMDHENMFWYRQDPGLGLRLIYFSYDVKMKEKGDIPEGYSVSREKKERFSLILESASTNQTSMYLCASPPGPSSPYNEQFFGPGTRLTVL.

The genes are TRBV19 and TRBJ1-2; 7 nucleotides match TRBD1. The CDR3 is 15 amino acids. Germline-derived CDR1 and CDR2 are LNHDA and SQIVND (reference sequence). V gave up 1 base and J gave up 2 bases; unmatched junction bases: 4. CDR3 amino acids: CASSIGGRGNYGYTF. DNA of the CDR3: TGTGCCAGTAGTATAGGAGGCAGGGGGAACTATGGCTACACCTTC.

V is TRBV28 and J is TRBJ2-7; D gene uncertain. The CDR3 is made up of 15 amino acids. The germline V gene has CDR1 MDHEN and CDR2 SYDVKM. With 7 bases removed from V and 3 bases from J, the gap between germline ends came to 19 bases. Written as DNA, the CDR3 is TGTGCCAGCACAAGCGAGGAGTCGGCTTACTACGAGCAGTACTTC. This sequence encodes CASTSEESAYYEQYF.